The sequence of this T cell receptor (beta chain) was determined in a study of T cell repertoires and Cas9 in healthy adults. Study as a whole: Characterization of SpCas9-reactive CD4 and CD8 T cells covered multi-effector potency, cytotoxicity and lineage.

A word on this clone: Antigen: not known.

The CDR3 consists of 15 residues. Germline V gene data show CDR1 as SGHTA and CDR2 as FQGNSA. V shed 3 bases and J 5 bases; nucleotides not matched to a gene: 4. Sequenced by immunoSEQ multiplex PCR; TCRdb stores in-frame clones only, minus some. The sample records 20,000 to 25,000 clones, more than 75% being singletons. General observations from the study: SpCas9-reactive regulatory T cells reportedly mitigated SpCas9-reactive effector T cells in vitro.

Specimen: CD4+ effector T cells (CD127+, CD25-, CD137-, CD154-) from PBMCs; culture status not recorded. This clonotype was sampled from a human donor in good health. The V call is TRBV7-2, the J call TRBJ2-2, with TRBD2 identical over 9 bases. The CDR3 sequence is CASSLKRGATGELFF. The CDR3 DNA reads TGTGCCAGCAGCTTGAAGCGGGGGGCAACCGGGGAGCTGTTTTTT.